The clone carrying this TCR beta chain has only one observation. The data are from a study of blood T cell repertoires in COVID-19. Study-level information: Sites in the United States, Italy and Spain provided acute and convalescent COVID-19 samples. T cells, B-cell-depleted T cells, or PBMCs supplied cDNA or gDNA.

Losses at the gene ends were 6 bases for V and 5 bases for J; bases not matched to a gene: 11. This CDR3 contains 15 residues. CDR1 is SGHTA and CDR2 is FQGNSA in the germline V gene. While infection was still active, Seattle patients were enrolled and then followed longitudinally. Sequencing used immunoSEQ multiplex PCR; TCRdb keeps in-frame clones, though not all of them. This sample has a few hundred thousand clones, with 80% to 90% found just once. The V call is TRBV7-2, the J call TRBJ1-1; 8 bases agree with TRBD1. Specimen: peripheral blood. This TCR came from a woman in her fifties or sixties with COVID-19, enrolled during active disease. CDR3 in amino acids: CASRPPQGAGTEAFF. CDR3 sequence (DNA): TGTGCCAGCAGGCCCCCTCAGGGGGCGGGGACTGAAGCTTTCTTT.